Here is one T cell receptor beta chain with its context. Its antigen specificity is not known. No qualities accompany the bases; no much larger clone lies one base away. V is shortened by 5 bases, J by 4 bases, and the region joining them spans 14 bases. Measured from the cysteine to the phenylalanine, the CDR3 is 14 residues long. Just CDR3 DNA is preserved here, 42 bases in frame from base 1. CDR1 LNHDA and CDR2 SQIVND are derived from the germline V gene (reference sequence). The record originates from a study of OX40 agonist ivuxolimab in advanced cancers. Regarding the complete study: The costimulatory receptor OX40 (CD134) was targeted by ivuxolimab, a fully human IgG2 agonistic monoclonal antibody. Intravenous ivuxolimab was administered to patients every 2 weeks at six dose levels: 0.01, 0.1, 0.3, 1.5, 3 and 10 mg/kg. Of the roughly 53 patients in dose escalation, about 20 had hepatocellular carcinoma, around 15 had melanoma, 9 had renal cell carcinoma and 9 had head and neck cancer. In the dose-escalation cohort, approximately 83% of patients were male, and the mean age was approximately 60 years with a range of 23 to 79. Prior anti-PD-1, anti-PD-L1 or anti-CTLA-4 therapy was permitted, and 40% to 50% of dose-escalation patients had received checkpoint inhibitors. Partial responses occurred in three dose-escalation patients: two with cutaneous melanoma and one with hepatocellular carcinoma. The purpose of peripheral TCRbeta sequencing was to test whether ivuxolimab changed TCR sequence diversity and led to clonal T-cell expansion. The monotherapy dose-escalation portion (N ≈ 50 patients) of the phase I ivuxolimab trial is reported in the paper.

Genomic DNA was extracted from sorted cells for sequencing of the TCRbeta CDR3 region. The immunoSEQ Assay was used for sequencing of TCRbeta CDR3 regions. TCRdb mirrors the immuneACCESS table, restricted to in-frame sequences. Some clones are absent from its copies; in checked studies, under half trace to an unresolved V gene, and the reason for the others is unknown. Within this sample are roughly 80,000 clones, with about 81% of them counted one time only. The ten largest clones add up to around 7% of the sample. Study-wide conclusions, independent of this receptor: Clonal expansion of both CD4+ and CD8+ blood T cells was observed from baseline to week 6 at doses 0.1 to 3.0 mg/kg. Which antigens the clonally expanded peripheral T cells were specific for was not determined. In the 0.1-3.0 mg/kg groups, partial responders were among the patients with the lowest normalized peripheral clonal expansion, particularly in CD8+ T cells. Low levels of normalized T-cell clonal expansion were also shown by some nonresponding patients. On average, CD8+ T cells showed more expanded clones than CD4+ T cells after ivuxolimab.

The trial excluded patients who had a history of autoimmune disease or who were on systemic immunosuppression. Peripheral blood for TCR sequencing was drawn from every dose cohort at baseline, at cycle 4 day 1 and at cycle 7 day 1. The samples were drawn from a first-in-human, open-label, multicenter phase I dose-escalation trial of ivuxolimab. Adults with locally advanced or metastatic melanoma, renal cell carcinoma, hepatocellular carcinoma or head and neck squamous cell carcinoma were enrolled in the trial. Before TCR sequencing, CD4+ T cells and CD8+ T cells from peripheral blood were sorted into separate populations.

The sequence came from an adult with an advanced solid tumor such as melanoma, head and neck, liver or kidney cancer. Here the sequenced sample was CD4+ or CD8+ T cells sorted from blood, taken in a trial of the OX40 agonist ivuxolimab. This sequence uses TRBV19 and TRBJ1-2; the D gene is perhaps TRBD1, from 6 matching bases. The CDR3 region has the sequence CASSPTDRIYGYTF. The bases read TGTGCCAGTAGTCCGACTGACAGGATCTATGGCTACACCTTC. The full variable domain, completed from the reference TRBV19 and TRBJ1-2 proteins outside the CDR3, reads DGGITQSPKYLFRKEGQNVTLSCEQNLNHDAMYWYRQDPGQGLRLIYYSQIVNDFQKGDIAEGYSVSREKKESFPLTVTSAQKNPTAFYLCASSPTDRIYGYTFGSGTRLTVV.